This T cell receptor beta chain was recovered during a study of CD8 T cells in Susac syndrome. The authors reverse transcribed roughly 0.5 to 1 ug RNA with random hexamers. TCRdb re-called the immunoSEQ multiplex PCR reads through MiXCR, storing one row per CDR3 protein. The profile shows 180,000 or so distinct CDR3 sequences, just under 95% of them singletons. As for this clonotype: Its antigen is unidentified.

Study-wide points: It was acknowledged by the study that relatively few individuals were included in its TCR sequencing and HLA analysis.

Looked up from germline, CDR1 is MNHNS and CDR2 is SASEGT. The CDR3 length is 13 residues. Trimming cost V 8 bases and J 14 bases, with 23 bases left between them. The origin of this receptor is a human donor with Susac syndrome. The chain carries TRBV6-1 and TRBJ2-3; no clear D gene. Sequencing input: CD4+ T cells from PBMCs. CDR3 nucleotide sequence: TGTGCCAGCTTCGTCGGGCCCCCGGCCCAGGCGTATTTT. It encodes CASFVGPPAQAYF.